This passage covers 5 T cell receptor beta chains from one sample sequenced in a study of T cell repertoires in cytomegalovirus infection. One entry per CDR3 protein results from TCRdb running MiXCR on the reads. This sample has 40,000 to 55,000 distinct CDR3 sequences, with around 18% found just once. These TCRs are of unknown antigen specificity. Sequences were derived from CD8+ T cells from cultured PBMCs, sampled from culture after CMV antigen stimulation. Receptor source: a human donor in good health (CMV status not recorded). Some clones in this sample may be carry-over from other donors' samples.

The V call is TRBV4-3, the J call TRBJ1-1; no clear D gene. V lost 3 bases and J lost 5, with 10 bases in between. The CDR3 consists of 13 residues. From germline, CDR1 is LGHNA and CDR2 YSLEER. For the CDR3, the DNA is TGCGCCAGCAGCCAGAAAGGGATAACTGAAGCTTTCTTT. It is translated as CASSQKGITEAFF.

By its share, this clonotype is large. J is TRBJ2-2 and V is TRBV11-2, with 8 bases aligning to TRBD1. CDR3 size: 17 residues. Germline CDR1 reads SGHAT; CDR2 reads FQNNGV. Trimming removed 6 bases from V and 5 bases from J; junction bases left unmatched: 14. CDR3: CASSPHGGRGRTGELFF. The CDR3 DNA sequence: TGTGCCAGCAGTCCCCACGGCGGCAGGGGGCGGACCGGGGAGCTGTTTTTT.

This clonotype was seen a handful of times. This chain connects TRBV27 to TRBJ2-4; a possible D gene is TRBD2 (6 bases). The CDR3 has 16 residues. In germline, CDR1 is MNHEY, CDR2 SMNVEV (reference sequence). V lost 6 bases to trimming and J lost 2 bases, with 17 bases between them. CDR3 nucleotide sequence: TGTGCCAGCAGCCCCCGGGGGAGTTCTTCCAAAAACATTCAGTACTTC. It specifies CASSPRGSSSKNIQYF.

The gene calls are TRBV7-9 and TRBJ2-7; possibly TRBD1 for D (6 bases). The CDR3 totals 17 residues. Trimming shortened V by 5 bases and J by 2 bases, and 22 bases separated the two germline ends. CDR1 and CDR2 (germline): SEHNR, FQNEAQ (reference sequence). As DNA, the CDR3 is TGTGCCAGCAGCCCCGGAGCCCGGGACACCAAACCCTACGAGCAGTACTTC. Protein: CASSPGARDTKPYEQYF.

The chain is built from TRBV7-9 and TRBJ1-5; 11 bases are a match to TRBD1. The CDR3 has 15 residues. Germline lookup yields CDR1 SEHNR and CDR2 FQNEAQ (reference sequence). V was pared by 0 bases and J by 5 bases, with 0 bases of the junction left unmatched. The CDR3 nucleotides read TGTGCCAGCAGCTTAGCGGACAGGGGGCATCAGCCCCAGCATTTT. It translates to CASSLADRGHQPQHF.